The clone carrying this TCR beta chain was counted ten times or more. The germline gives CDR1 DFQATT, CDR2 SNEGSKA (reference sequence). CDR3 length equals 16 residues. Germline trimming cut 6 bases from V and 0 bases from J; bases unmatched to any gene: 8. TCRdb processed the multiplex PCR reads anew with MiXCR; each CDR3 protein has one entry. Of fewer than 250,000 distinct CDR3 sequences detected, roughly 32% appear once; the ten largest clones hold 1.2% to 1.5%. The entry originates in a study of breast tumors, draining lymph nodes, adjacent tissues. Breast cancer patients provided tissue from their axillary draining lymph nodes.

This TCR derives from a female donor with breast cancer. Some clones in this sample may be carry-over from other donors' samples. Source material: axillary lymph node tissue. The chain couples TRBV20-1 to TRBJ2-7; 13 positions agree with TRBD2. CDR3 in amino acids: CSASTGTSGISYEQYF. As DNA, the CDR3 is TGCAGTGCCTCGACCGGGACTAGCGGGATCTCCTACGAGCAGTACTTC.